Following are 24 T cell receptor beta chains from one sample sequenced in a study of Ad26.COV2.S vaccination and SARS-CoV-2 variants. Treatment here: around 19 received Ad26.COV2.S at low or high dose, single or two shots; 5 received placebo; per-sample allocation not given. Day 63 after the first injection of vaccine or placebo was the sampling time. Produced via immunoSEQ multiplex PCR; TCRdb's table is partial and in-frame only. The sample carries some 250,000 clones, roughly 90% recorded once. Sequencing was performed on peripheral blood, taken in a trial of Ad26.COV2.S vaccine versus placebo. These receptors were collected from a person between 18 and 65 years old who received the Ad26.COV2.S COVID-19 vaccine or a placebo.

The V call is TRBV6-2 or TRBV6-3, the J call TRBJ2-7; D is possibly TRBD1 (6 bases). Germline V lookup: CDR1 MNHEY, CDR2 SVGEGT. V was pared by 5 bases and J by 6 bases, with 8 bases between. This CDR3 spans 11 amino acids. CDR3 nucleotide sequence: TGTGCCAGCAGTAAACAGGGCGAGCAGTACTTC. Encoded protein: CASSKQGEQYF.

This clone was found once. J is TRBJ2-2 and V is TRBV5-1, with D unclear. This CDR3 comprises 13 residues. Germline assignment: CDR1 SGHRS and CDR2 YFSETQ. Trimming removed 4 bases from V and 1 base from J, with 5 bases in between. CDR3 in amino acids: CASSPGNTGELFF. In DNA form, the CDR3 reads TGCGCCAGCAGCCCAGGGAACACCGGGGAGCTGTTTTTT.

In this sample, this clone turned up a few times. The gene calls are TRBV4-1 and TRBJ1-2; 7 bases are shared with TRBD1. Germline V lookup: CDR1 MGHRA, CDR2 YSYEKL. J gave up 8 bases and V 6 bases, and 9 bases lay outside the gene matches. This CDR3 has 13 residues. As DNA, the CDR3 is TGCGCCAGCAGAGGCGACAGGGACGGAGGCTACACCTTC. As protein: CASRGDRDGGYTF.

The V gene is TRBV5-6, the J gene TRBJ2-3, with D tentatively TRBD1 (7 bases). Trimming removed 5 bases from V and 6 bases from J, with 10 bases in between. The CDR3 loop spans 12 amino acids. Germline loops: CDR1 SGHDT, CDR2 YYEEEE. Here the CDR3 DNA reads TGTGCCAGCAGGGAGGGGGCGGATACGCAGTATTTT. Protein: CASREGADTQYF.

There are a few counts of this clone. This sequence joins TRBV11-2 and TRBJ2-7, with a weak D call TRBD1 (7 bases). CDR3 length: 16 amino acids. CDR1 is SGHAT, CDR2 FQNNGV, per germline. Trimming shortened V by 7 bases and J by 4 bases, and 23 bases separated the two germline ends. The CDR3 reads CASKFGRGAGGYEQYF. CDR3 DNA: TGTGCCAGCAAATTCGGCAGGGGGGCAGGGGGTTACGAGCAGTACTTC.

J is TRBJ1-6 and V is TRBV27; D is ambiguous. V was clipped by 6 bases and J by 7 bases, with 4 bases between them. The germline gives CDR1 MNHEY, CDR2 SMNVEV (reference sequence). This CDR3 comprises 11 residues. DNA of the CDR3: TGTGCCAGCAGAGGGAATTCACCCCTCCACTTT. Encoded protein: CASRGNSPLHF.

V and J are TRBV6-5 and TRBJ1-1; TRBD1 agrees at 7 bases. After removal of 2 bases from V and 4 bases from J, the junction contained 4 bases not matched to a gene. CDR3 length: 14 residues. CDR1 and CDR2 (germline): MNHEY, SVGAGI. CDR3 sequence (DNA): TGTGCCAGCAGTTACGGGACAGTCCTCACTGAAGCTTTCTTT. Protein: CASSYGTVLTEAFF.

In its sample, this clone was seen once. J is TRBJ2-3 and V is TRBV11-2; 7 bases match TRBD2. The V and J ends lost 5 bases and 6 bases, in that order; junction bases with no gene match: 17. Germline loops: CDR1 SGHAT, CDR2 FQNNGV. The CDR3 totals 17 residues. The CDR3 here is CASSDRVGLAVRDTQYF. The DNA for the CDR3 is TGTGCCAGCAGCGATAGGGTGGGGCTAGCGGTACGGGATACGCAGTATTTT.

This chain links TRBV7-2 with TRBJ2-7, with TRBD1 identical over 8 bases. This CDR3 contains 15 residues. V lost 1 base, J lost 5 bases, and 7 bases stayed unmatched. Germline CDR1 and CDR2: SGHTA and FQGNSA. The CDR3 loop reads CASSLDGRGPNEQYF. The CDR3 coding sequence is TGTGCCAGCAGCTTAGATGGCAGGGGGCCCAACGAGCAGTACTTC.

CDR3 in amino acids: CASTSLAGGIYEQYF. The CDR3 nucleotides read TGTGCCAGCACATCCCTAGCGGGAGGCATATACGAGCAGTACTTC. The rearrangement uses TRBV13 and TRBJ2-7; 11 bases agree with TRBD2. V was clipped by 7 bases and J by 4 bases; unmatched bases: 9. This CDR3 contains 15 residues. Germline-derived CDR1 and CDR2 are PRHDT and FYEKMQ (reference sequence).

This clone is medium-sized (0.01 to 0.1%) within its sample. V is TRBV10-3 and J is TRBJ2-7, with TRBD2 matching 14 bases. The germline V gene has CDR1 ENHRY and CDR2 SYGVKD. V dropped 5 bases and J dropped 7; count of bases not matched to a gene: 7. The CDR3 extends over 15 amino acids. Here the CDR3 reads CAISTDRTSGGEQYF. The CDR3 DNA sequence: TGTGCCATCAGTACCGATCGGACTAGCGGGGGGGAGCAGTACTTC.

The chain recombines TRBV23-1 with TRBJ2-4; D might be TRBD2 (5 bases). TRBV23-1 is placed among ORFs of uncertain function. Trimming stripped 8 bases from V and 0 bases from J, with 17 bases between. This CDR3 is built from 16 residues. This CDR3 reads CASPRDVNLAKNIQYF. The CDR3 DNA is TGCGCCAGCCCCCGGGATGTGAATCTAGCCAAAAACATTCAGTACTTC.

The CDR3 loop reads CASSLAGADSPLHF. The CDR3 coding sequence is TGTGCCAGCAGCTTAGCGGGGGCAGATTCACCCCTCCACTTT. The chain carries TRBV7-3 and TRBJ1-6; TRBD1 might be the D (6 bases). This CDR3 region has 14 residues. Trimming shortened V by 2 bases and J by 8 bases, and 10 bases separated the two germline ends. CDR1 and CDR2 (germline): SGHTA, FQGTGA.

This chain connects TRBV27 to TRBJ2-7, with a tentative D call TRBD1 (7 bases). Trimming took 0 bases from V and 6 from J, leaving 15 bases between them. Germline CDR1 is MNHEY and CDR2 is SMNVEV (reference sequence). The CDR3 has 15 amino acids. The CDR3 DNA reads as TGTGCCAGCAGTTTATCACCAGGGGGGCTACGCGAGCAGTACTTC. It translates to CASSLSPGGLREQYF.

This chain uses TRBV28 with TRBJ1-6; TRBD1 matches at 8 bases. The CDR3 covers 16 residues. The junction had 4 bases not matched to a gene; V was cut back by 1 base and J by 5 bases. Germline V lookup: CDR1 MDHEN, CDR2 SYDVKM. CDR3 coding DNA: TGTGCCAGCAGTTTATACAGGGGGTATAATAATTCACCCCTCCACTTT. Translating gives CASSLYRGYNNSPLHF.

For this clone: Other DNA sequences of this sample code for an identical CDR3. This chain links TRBV6-5 with TRBJ1-6; D unresolved. The CDR3 has 14 residues. Per the germline V gene, CDR1 is MNHEY and CDR2 is SVGAGI. Deletions cut 3 bases from V and 7 bases from J, with 10 bases between. CDR3 nucleotide sequence: TGTGCCAGCAGTTATTCTGCTGGGAATTCACCCCTCCACTTT. This sequence encodes CASSYSAGNSPLHF.

The rearrangement links TRBV5-1 to TRBJ2-7; D is perhaps TRBD2 (6 bases). Germline V gene data show CDR1 as SGHRS and CDR2 as YFSETQ. The CDR3 spans 14 residues. V shed 4 bases and J shed 4 bases, with 15 bases lying between them. The CDR3: CASSPPGLAYEQYF. Written as DNA, the CDR3 is TGCGCCAGCAGCCCCCCGGGACTCGCATACGAGCAGTACTTC.

The J gene is TRBJ2-3, the V gene TRBV29-1, with a possible D match to TRBD2 (5 bases). The CDR3 extends over 15 amino acids. Germline V gene lookup returns CDR1 SQVTM and CDR2 ANQGSEA. Deletions cut 4 bases from V and 2 bases from J, with 16 bases between. CDR3 sequence (DNA): TGCAGCGTTGGGTTGGAGGAGTGGATCACAGATACGCAGTATTTT. Protein sequence: CSVGLEEWITDTQYF.

The chain combines TRBV30 with TRBJ2-3; D possibly uses TRBD1 or TRBD2 (5 bases each). The germline CDR1 and CDR2 sequences are GTSNPN and SVGIG (reference sequence). Trimming stripped 1 base from V and 0 bases from J, with 11 bases between. This CDR3 has 15 amino acids. CDR3 nucleotide sequence: TGTGCCTGGAGTGGAGGGGCAAGAAGCACAGATACGCAGTATTTT. This encodes CAWSGGARSTDTQYF.

The chain uses TRBV9 and TRBJ2-7; no clear D. CDR1 and CDR2 from the germline V gene are SGDLS and YYNGEE. V lost 0 bases and J lost 2, with 12 bases in between. The CDR3 loop spans 15 amino acids. This CDR3 is CASSVGVLNPYEQYF. The CDR3 DNA is TGTGCCAGCAGCGTAGGGGTTTTAAACCCCTACGAGCAGTACTTC.

The gene calls are TRBV5-3 and TRBJ1-3; D perhaps matches TRBD1 (5 bases). TRBV5-3 is marked as an open reading frame, function uncertain. The CDR3 loop spans 14 amino acids. The V end was cut by 7 bases, the J end by 4 bases, with 15 bases between. The CDR3 nucleotides are TGTGCCAGACCTATCCCGACAGCCGGAAACACCATATATTTT. Translating it yields CARPIPTAGNTIYF.

This chain links TRBV30 with TRBJ2-2, with TRBD2 as a possible D gene (7 bases). The germline gives CDR1 GTSNPN, CDR2 SVGIG (reference sequence). The CDR3 consists of 14 residues. V was cut by 0 bases and J by 7 bases, with 12 bases left in between. The CDR3 sequence: CAWSVGGANGELFF. The DNA for the CDR3 is TGTGCCTGGAGTGTTGGGGGGGCTAACGGGGAGCTGTTTTTT.

The chain couples TRBV5-4 to TRBJ2-5, with 7 positions matching TRBD2. V shed 4 bases and J 2 bases; nucleotides not matched to a gene: 5. This CDR3 region has 14 residues. Germline assignment: CDR1 SGHNT and CDR2 YYREEE (reference sequence). CDR3 loop: CASSRGLKQETQYF. CDR3 nucleotides: TGTGCCAGCAGCCGGGGACTAAAACAAGAGACCCAGTACTTC. The complete variable domain, with remaining parts taken from reference TRBV5-4 and TRBJ2-5, reads ETGVTQSPTHLIKTRGQQVTLRCSSQSGHNTVSWYQQALGQGPQFIFQYYREEENGRGNFPPRFSGLQFPNYSSELNVNALELDDSALYLCASSRGLKQETQYFGPGTRLLVL.

The CDR3 is CASSQDPYRDYSYEQYF. For the CDR3, the DNA is TGTGCCAGCAGCCAAGATCCCTACCGGGACTACTCCTACGAGCAGTACTTC. The chain employs TRBV3-1 (or the pseudogene TRBV3-2) and TRBJ2-7; 7 nucleotides line up with TRBD2. Germline assignment: CDR1 LGHDT and CDR2 YNNKEL (reference sequence). The V and J ends lost 0 bases and 0 bases, in that order; junction bases with no gene match: 8. The CDR3 is 17 amino acids.